The 18 T cell receptor beta chains in this list originate from one sample, sequenced in a study of metastatic and nonmetastatic thyroid tumors. Thyroid surgery was performed in patients who had received no treatment beforehand. Through MiXCR, TCRdb re-clonotyped the PCR reads. Of about 24,000 clones listed, around an eighth are singletons. Material for sequencing was blood. The receptor source for this set is a female donor with papillary thyroid cancer or a benign thyroid nodule (not recorded which). Some clones in this sample may be carry-over from other donors' samples.

This clone was detected many times. The chain joins TRBV10-3 to TRBJ1-4, with D maybe TRBD1 (6 bases). The V end was cut by 7 bases, the J end by 4 bases, with 10 bases between. In germline, CDR1 is ENHRY, CDR2 SYGVKD. The CDR3 has 13 amino acids. The DNA of the CDR3 is TGTGCCATCAAGGACAGCCGTAATGAAAAACTGTTTTTT. It specifies CAIKDSRNEKLFF.

The chain has TRBV7-3 and TRBJ2-1, with TRBD1 matching over 10 bases. The V segment lost 1 base and the J segment 8 bases; nucleotides outside the gene matches: 14. Germline V CDR1 and CDR2: SGHTA, FQGTGA. This CDR3 contains 18 residues. CDR3 amino acids: CASSLMGGGTGVPHEQFF. The CDR3 DNA reads as TGTGCCAGCAGCTTAATGGGAGGTGGGACAGGGGTCCCCCATGAGCAGTTCTTC. Together with reference TRBV7-3 and TRBJ2-1, the CDR3 gives the full variable domain: GAGVSQTPSNKVTEKGKYVELRCDPISGHTALYWYRQSLGQGPEFLIYFQGTGAADDSGLPNDRFFAVRPEGSVSTLKIQRTERGDSAVYLCASSLMGGGTGVPHEQFFGPGTRLTVL.

In the case of this clone: This could be a read error, since a much larger clone is one nucleotide away. The rearrangement joins TRBV7-6 to TRBJ2-5; 8 positions agree with TRBD1. The CDR3 totals 14 residues. Germline V gives CDR1 SGHVS, CDR2 FNYEAQ. J gave up 6 bases and V 4 bases, and 7 bases lay outside the gene matches. CDR3 nucleotide sequence: TGTGCCAGCAGCTCGTACCTCAGGGGGCAGACCCAGTACTTC. Translating it yields CASSSYLRGQTQYF.

The table lists this clone with many counts. The genes are TRBV7-8 and TRBJ2-1; TRBD2 matches 8 bases. Germline CDR1 and CDR2: SGHVS and FQNEAQ. With V trimmed by 6 bases and J by 0 bases, 7 bases remained unmatched. The CDR3 totals 16 residues. DNA of the CDR3: TGTGCCAGCAGGTCATACGGGAGGGGCTCCTACAATGAGCAGTTCTTC. Translated, it gives CASRSYGRGSYNEQFF.

This clone was observed at least ten times. The CDR3 DNA is TGTGCCAGCAGCTGGGGACTAGCGGGATTCAATGAGCAGTTCTTC. Amino acids: CASSWGLAGFNEQFF. This chain uses TRBV5-6 with TRBJ2-1; 13 positions match TRBD2. The CDR3 runs 15 residues. The ends lost 3 bases at V and 6 bases at J; junction bases unmatched: 3. Germline-derived CDR1 and CDR2 are SGHDT and YYEEEE.

This clone came up many times. The chain links TRBV7-9 to TRBJ2-1, with 9 bases aligning to TRBD1. The germline CDR1 and CDR2 sequences are SEHNR and FQNEAQ (reference sequence). Losses at the gene ends were 1 base for V and 3 bases for J; bases not matched to a gene: 7. The CDR3 has 17 amino acids. CDR3 loop: CASSLEKTGGHYNEQFF. Here the CDR3 DNA reads TGTGCCAGCAGCTTAGAAAAGACAGGGGGACACTACAATGAGCAGTTCTTC.

This clone was found many times. V gene TRBV4-2 combines with J gene TRBJ1-2; the match to TRBD1 covers 8 bases. V shed 3 bases, J shed 2 bases, and the junction held 8 bases outside the gene matches. CDR3 length: 16 residues. Germline loops: CDR1 LGHNA, CDR2 YNFKEQ. CDR3 DNA: TGTGCCAGCAGCCACGCGACAGGGGATAAAAACTATGGCTACACCTTC. Translation: CASSHATGDKNYGYTF.

This clone was picked up one time. The V gene is TRBV20-1, the J gene TRBJ2-7, with TRBD1 matching 8 bases. Germline trimming cut 6 bases from V and 4 bases from J; bases unmatched to any gene: 11. The germline gives CDR1 DFQATT, CDR2 SNEGSKA (reference sequence). The CDR3 totals 14 residues. The CDR3 nucleotides read TGCAGTGCCCGACGGCCAGGGGGCGGGTACGAGCAGTACTTC. It encodes CSARRPGGGYEQYF.

This clone showed up many times. The rearrangement joins TRBV7-8 to TRBJ2-3; 7 bases align to TRBD2. CDR3 size: 14 residues. The V segment lost 3 bases and the J segment 5 bases; nucleotides outside the gene matches: 5. Per the germline V gene, CDR1 is SGHVS and CDR2 is FQNEAQ. As DNA, the CDR3 is TGTGCCAGCAGCTTTGGCGGGAGAGGAGATACGCAGTATTTT. Its translation is CASSFGGRGDTQYF.

This clone was observed at least ten times. This sequence joins TRBV7-2 and TRBJ2-7; 7 positions match TRBD1. This CDR3 spans 15 amino acids. Germline lookup yields CDR1 SGHTA and CDR2 FQGNSA. V gave up 6 bases and J gave up 2 bases; unmatched junction bases: 10. The CDR3: CASRLTRDSAYEQYF. In DNA, the CDR3 is TGTGCCAGCAGATTGACCCGGGACAGTGCCTACGAGCAGTACTTC.

This clone has a count of ten or more. The rearrangement links TRBV27 to TRBJ2-7; 15 bases line up with TRBD2. Germline CDR1 and CDR2: MNHEY and SMNVEV (reference sequence). V dropped 4 bases and J dropped 7; count of bases not matched to a gene: 5. CDR3 length: 15 amino acids. CDR3: CASSWTSGRAGEQYF. The CDR3 DNA reads TGTGCCAGCAGTTGGACTAGCGGGAGGGCCGGGGAGCAGTACTTC.

This clone was detected ten times or more. The V and J genes are TRBV7-3 and TRBJ2-3; TRBD2 matches 8 bases. The V and J ends lost 5 bases and 6 bases, in that order; junction bases with no gene match: 1. The CDR3 is made up of 12 amino acids. From germline, CDR1 is SGHTA and CDR2 FQGTGA. CDR3 protein: CASSPGGDTQYF. CDR3 in DNA: TGTGCCAGCAGCCCGGGGGGGGATACGCAGTATTTT.

This clone was seen at least ten times. V gene TRBV7-9 combines with J gene TRBJ2-3, with D maybe TRBD1 (5 bases). In germline, CDR1 is SEHNR, CDR2 FQNEAQ (reference sequence). This CDR3 has 13 residues. V lost 5 bases, J lost 7 bases, and 13 bases lay in between. In DNA, the CDR3 is TGTGCCAGCAGCGCCCAGGGATCCAATACGCAGTATTTT. It codes for CASSAQGSNTQYF.

By share of the sample, this clone is medium-sized. V is TRBV13 and J is TRBJ2-1, with D maybe TRBD2 (5 bases). The CDR3 is 14 amino acids. Germline-derived CDR1 and CDR2 are PRHDT and FYEKMQ (reference sequence). Trimming took off 7 bases at V and 9 bases at J, with 19 bases between the two ends. CDR3 bases: TGTGCCAGCACCGGACCTAGCTCGTTAAGTGAGCAGTTCTTC. Amino acid sequence: CASTGPSSLSEQFF. Using reference TRBV13 and TRBJ2-1 for the parts outside the CDR3, the full variable domain is AAGVIQSPRHLIKEKRETATLKCYPIPRHDTVYWYQQGPGQDPQFLISFYEKMQSDKGSIPDRFSAQQFSDYHSELNMSSLELGDSALYFCASTGPSSLSEQFFGPGTRLTVL.

This clone came up many times. The sample has other DNA sequences that encode this CDR3 too. The chain couples TRBV30 to TRBJ1-1; D might be TRBD1 (6 bases). The CDR3 loop spans 15 amino acids. The V gene lost 4 bases and the J gene lost 0 bases, with 15 bases spanning the gap. Germline loops: CDR1 GTSNPN, CDR2 SVGIG (reference sequence). The CDR3 sequence: CAWKTGLKVNTEAFF. DNA of the CDR3: TGTGCCTGGAAAACAGGGCTTAAGGTGAACACTGAAGCTTTCTTT.

This clone was recorded at least ten times. The gene calls are TRBV15 and TRBJ2-5; 9 nucleotides match TRBD1. The trim removed 1 base at V and 1 base at J, leaving 4 bases unmatched. The CDR3 is 16 amino acids. The germline V gene encodes CDR1 LNHNV and CDR2 YYDKDF (reference sequence). CDR3 in DNA: TGTGCCACCAGCAGAGCAAGACAGGGGGGCCAAGAGACCCAGTACTTC. Protein: CATSRARQGGQETQYF.

Many counts were recorded for this clone. V is TRBV10-1 and J is TRBJ2-4; unclear D gene. The V and J ends lost 5 bases and 8 bases respectively, with 13 bases between them. Germline V gene lookup returns CDR1 WNHNN and CDR2 SYGVQD (reference sequence). This CDR3 has 13 residues. CDR3: CASSRDTWDIQYF. DNA of the CDR3: TGCGCCAGCAGTCGTGACACTTGGGACATTCAGTACTTC.

The genes are TRBV5-1 and TRBJ2-1; D is uncertain. The CDR3 runs to 13 residues. V shed 4 bases and J shed 8 bases, with 13 bases lying between them. The V gene's germline CDR1 is SGHRS and CDR2 YFSETQ. The CDR3 protein is CASSPYSRDEQFF. The CDR3 nucleotides read TGCGCCAGCAGCCCCTATTCTAGGGATGAGCAGTTCTTC.